Listed below are T cell receptor beta chains from one sample, sequenced in a study of regulatory T cells in long-lasting Graves disease. From the multiplex PCR reads, TCRdb called clonotypes with MiXCR, one entry per CDR3 protein. This sample has 360,000 or so distinct CDR3 sequences, with approximately 25% found just once. This material consisted of peripheral blood mononuclear cells (PBMCs), taken when the disease was refractory, from a patient treated with antithyroid drugs. These receptors all stem from a woman between 40 and 55 years old with Graves disease. The CDR3 runs from the conserved cysteine through the conserved F or W. D genes are given only for firm matches. Some rows have no size entry. The others give once, few or many, or a class for an expanded clone.

CDR3nt: TGTGCCAGCAGAGCGGGATATCACCCAAGCATTCAGTACTTC
CDR3aa: CASRAGYHPSIQYF
j_gene: TRBJ2-4
abundance: many
v_gene: TRBV2
d_gene: TRBD2

CDR3nt: TGTGCCAGCAGTTTAATCAGCGGATACTACGAGCAGTACTTC
CDR3aa: CASSLISGYYEQYF
j_gene: TRBJ2-7
abundance: many
v_gene: TRBV27
d_gene: .

CDR3nt: TGTGCCAGCAGCCCTGTAGGCGAGCCGTATGGCTACACCTTC
CDR3aa: CASSPVGEPYGYTF
j_gene: TRBJ1-2
abundance: .
v_gene: TRBV7-9
d_gene: .

CDR3nt: TGTGCCAGCGCAAGAAGGGGGGATAGTGGCGCTTTCTTT
CDR3aa: CASARRGDSGAFF
j_gene: TRBJ1-1
abundance: many
v_gene: TRBV12-3/TRBV12-4
d_gene: .

CDR3nt: TGTGCCAACCTGACCGGGGCGAGGAGGTACAATGAGCAGTTCTTC
CDR3aa: CANLTGARRYNEQFF
j_gene: TRBJ2-1
abundance: few
v_gene: TRBV25-1
d_gene: .

CDR3nt: TGTGCCAGTAGCCAGTCCGGGACACAGAACACTGAAGCTTCCTTT
CDR3aa: CASSQSGTQNTEASF
j_gene: TRBJ1-1
abundance: .
v_gene: TRBV19
d_gene: .

CDR3nt: TGTGCCAGCAGCCCAACGACTGGGTCCTACGAGCAGTACTTC
CDR3aa: CASSPTTGSYEQYF
j_gene: TRBJ2-7
abundance: many
v_gene: TRBV11-2
d_gene: .

CDR3nt: TGTGCCAGCAGCTCCCAGCGGAAAACCTACAATGAGCAGTTCTTC
CDR3aa: CASSSQRKTYNEQFF
j_gene: TRBJ2-1
abundance: .
v_gene: TRBV7-2
d_gene: .

CDR3nt: TGTGCCACCAGTGATGACAGAGCCTCCTCCTACGAGCAGTACTTC
CDR3aa: CATSDDRASSYEQYF
j_gene: TRBJ2-7
abundance: many
v_gene: TRBV24-1
d_gene: .

CDR3nt: TGTGCCAGCAGACAGGGCATAGATGGCTACACCTTC
CDR3aa: CASRQGIDGYTF
j_gene: TRBJ1-2
abundance: many
v_gene: TRBV12-3/TRBV12-4
d_gene: .

CDR3nt: TGTGCCAGCAAAGTCGATGGGTACTCCCAATCGACCGAGCAGTACTTC
CDR3aa: CASKVDGYSQSTEQYF
j_gene: TRBJ2-7
abundance: many
v_gene: TRBV2
d_gene: .

CDR3nt: TGCGCCAGCAGAAGACTAGAGGTCACCTCCGAGCAGTACTTC
CDR3aa: CASRRLEVTSEQYF
j_gene: TRBJ2-7
abundance: few
v_gene: TRBV5-1
d_gene: .

CDR3nt: TGCGCCAGCAGCCAAGTTTTCAGGGCGGACTCACCCCTCCACTTT
CDR3aa: CASSQVFRADSPLHF
j_gene: TRBJ1-6
abundance: few
v_gene: TRBV11-2
d_gene: .

CDR3nt: TGTGCCAGCAGCCAAGATCTCCCCTCCTACGAGCAGTACTTC
CDR3aa: CASSQDLPSYEQYF
j_gene: TRBJ2-7
abundance: .
v_gene: TRBV3-1
d_gene: .

CDR3nt: TGTGCCAGCAGCTTAGGTCCGACAGCATTGAACACTGAAGCTTTCTTT
CDR3aa: CASSLGPTALNTEAFF
j_gene: TRBJ1-1
abundance: many
v_gene: TRBV7-2
d_gene: .

CDR3nt: TGTGCCTGGAGCAAATCGAACACCGGGGAGCTGTTTTTT
CDR3aa: CAWSKSNTGELFF
j_gene: TRBJ2-2
abundance: .
v_gene: TRBV30
d_gene: .

CDR3nt: TGTGCCAGCAGTTTTTGGCTAGCGGGAACCTACAATGAGCAGTTCTTC
CDR3aa: CASSFWLAGTYNEQFF
j_gene: TRBJ2-1
abundance: .
v_gene: TRBV28
d_gene: TRBD2

CDR3nt: TGCAGCGTCGGGACACCGAACACCGGGGAGCTGTTTTTT
CDR3aa: CSVGTPNTGELFF
j_gene: TRBJ2-2
abundance: many
v_gene: TRBV29-1
d_gene: .

CDR3nt: TGTGCCAGCAGTTTCATTGGGCCAGGGGGAGGAACCGGGGAGCTGTTTTTT
CDR3aa: CASSFIGPGGGTGELFF
j_gene: TRBJ2-2
abundance: few
v_gene: TRBV28
d_gene: .

CDR3nt: TGTGCCAGCAGCCGCCTGGGACGAGGGTATGACGAGCAGTACTTC
CDR3aa: CASSRLGRGYDEQYF
j_gene: TRBJ2-7
abundance: few
v_gene: TRBV7-2
d_gene: .

CDR3nt: TGTGCCAGCAGTTTTACAAGATACGAGCAGTACTTC
CDR3aa: CASSFTRYEQYF
j_gene: TRBJ2-7
abundance: many
v_gene: TRBV12-3/TRBV12-4
d_gene: .

CDR3nt: TGTGCCAGCAGCCAAGTCCTGAACGAGCAGTACTTC
CDR3aa: CASSQVLNEQYF
j_gene: TRBJ2-7
abundance: .
v_gene: TRBV14
d_gene: .

CDR3nt: TGTGCCAGCAGTTTCCCGGGAAAGGGGTACAATGAGCAGTTCTTC
CDR3aa: CASSFPGKGYNEQFF
j_gene: TRBJ2-1
abundance: .
v_gene: TRBV28
d_gene: .

CDR3nt: TGTGCCAGCATGATGGGGGGAGGCTCCTACGAGCAGTACTTC
CDR3aa: CASMMGGGSYEQYF
j_gene: TRBJ2-7
abundance: .
v_gene: TRBV28
d_gene: .

CDR3nt: TGTGCCAGCAGTCTCTACAGGGGAGGAACCGGGGAGCTGTTTTTT
CDR3aa: CASSLYRGGTGELFF
j_gene: TRBJ2-2
abundance: .
v_gene: TRBV6-2/TRBV6-3
d_gene: .

CDR3nt: TGCGCCAGCAGCCAAGAGGGCAGGGGCTCTGGGGCCAACGTCCTGACTTTC
CDR3aa: CASSQEGRGSGANVLTF
j_gene: TRBJ2-6
abundance: few
v_gene: TRBV4-1
d_gene: .

CDR3nt: TGTGCCAGCAGTTTAGCACAGAATGAAAAACTGTTTTTT
CDR3aa: CASSLAQNEKLFF
j_gene: TRBJ1-4
abundance: many
v_gene: TRBV12-3/TRBV12-4
d_gene: .

CDR3nt: TGTGCCAGCAGCCCCCGTTCGGGGGGCGAATCACCCCTCCACTTT
CDR3aa: CASSPRSGGESPLHF
j_gene: TRBJ1-6
abundance: many
v_gene: TRBV11-2
d_gene: .